This T cell receptor (beta chain) comes out of a study of CD8 T cells in Susac syndrome. The diagnostic criteria were recently defined, and patients with Susac syndrome met them for definite or probable disease. The CDR3 has 15 amino acids. V lost 6 bases and J lost 3, with 15 bases in between. Per germline, CDR1 LNHDA and CDR2 SQIVND (reference sequence). RNA totalling about 0.45 to 1 ug underwent reverse transcription with random hexamers. It was immunoSEQ multiplex PCR that amplified TCR beta CDR3 across 54 Vbeta and 13 Jbeta. TCRdb fed the immunoSEQ multiplex PCR reads into MiXCR, producing one record per CDR3 protein. The table shows about 240,000 distinct CDR3 sequences, with around 96% occurring only once.

What was sequenced was CD4+ T cells from PBMCs. This TCR was sampled from a human donor with Susac syndrome. The chain couples TRBV19 to TRBJ1-5; a weak D match, TRBD1 (6 bases). The CDR3 nucleotides are TGTGCCAGTAGATCATCAGGGGTTACCAATCAGCCCCAGCATTTT. Translated: CASRSSGVTNQPQHF.